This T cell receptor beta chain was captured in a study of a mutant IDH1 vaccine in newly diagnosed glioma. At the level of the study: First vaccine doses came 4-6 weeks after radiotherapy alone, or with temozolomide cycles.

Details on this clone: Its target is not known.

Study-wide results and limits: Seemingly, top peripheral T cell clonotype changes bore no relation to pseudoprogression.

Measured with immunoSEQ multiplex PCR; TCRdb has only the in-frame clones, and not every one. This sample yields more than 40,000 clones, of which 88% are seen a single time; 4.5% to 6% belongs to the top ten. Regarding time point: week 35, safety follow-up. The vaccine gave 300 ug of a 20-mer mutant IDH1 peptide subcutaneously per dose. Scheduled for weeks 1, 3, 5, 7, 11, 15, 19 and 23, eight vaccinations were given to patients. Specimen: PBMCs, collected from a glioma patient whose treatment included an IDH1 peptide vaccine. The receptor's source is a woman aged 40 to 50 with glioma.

In DNA form, the CDR3 reads TGTGCCAGCAGCTTGTTTTCAGGGGGAGGCACTGAAGCTTTCTTT. Amino acid sequence: CASSLFSGGGTEAFF. The chain has TRBV5-4 and TRBJ1-1; 7 bases match TRBD1. Per the germline V gene, CDR1 is SGHNT and CDR2 is YYREEE (reference sequence). J gave up 4 bases and V 1 base, and 7 bases lay outside the gene matches. CDR3 size: 15 residues.